One sample yielded the 21 T cell receptor beta chains listed below, sequenced in a study of spatial heterogeneity in lung cancer. Time point denoted: sample taken at primary tumor resection. Tumor, nontumor lung or frozen PBMC supplied whole RNA, sequenced without sorting. TCRdb independently ran MiXCR on the 5' RACE reads; one entry per CDR3 protein. Altogether roughly 100,000 distinct CDR3 sequences are present, around 8.6% being singletons, with the ten largest covering about 7%. The source was PBMCs, collected at surgery. Source of these receptors: a male donor with early-stage non-small cell lung cancer.

V usage is TRBV7-2 and J usage is TRBJ1-2; TRBD1 matches at 8 bases. V lost 4 bases and J lost 3; bases outside the gene matches: 10. The germline V gene has CDR1 SGHTA and CDR2 FQGNSA. The CDR3 sequence is 16 residues long. The CDR3 DNA sequence: TGTGCCAGCAGCTCTCCTAGGACAGGGCTCCACTATGGCTACACCTTC. Its translation is CASSSPRTGLHYGYTF.

This clonotype came up many times. The chain uses TRBV3-1 and TRBJ2-3; tentative D call: TRBD2 (5 bases). Per germline, CDR1 LGHDT and CDR2 YNNKEL (reference sequence). The CDR3 spans 14 residues. Trimming took off 4 bases at V and 3 bases at J, with 11 bases between the two ends. In nucleotides, the CDR3 is TGTGCCAGCAGCCCGGGGATCCGGACAGATACGCAGTATTTT. Its protein product is CASSPGIRTDTQYF.

This clonotype was recorded at least ten times. This chain joins TRBV20-1 and TRBJ2-7; D is perhaps TRBD2 (6 bases). The CDR3 length is 15 residues. The V gene lost 3 bases and the J gene lost 2 bases, with 17 bases spanning the gap. CDR1 is DFQATT and CDR2 is SNEGSKA in the germline V gene (reference sequence). CDR3 sequence reads: CSARHFSRGPYEQYF. The CDR3 nucleotides are TGCAGTGCTAGGCACTTCTCGCGGGGTCCCTACGAGCAGTACTTC.

This clonotype has a count of ten or more. The genes are TRBV7-8 and TRBJ2-5; D possibly uses TRBD1 or TRBD2 (5 bases each). Germline assignment: CDR1 SGHVS and CDR2 FQNEAQ. This CDR3 is 15 amino acids long. V was trimmed by 3 bases and J by 5 bases, leaving 16 bases between them. The CDR3 region is CASSFSGRLAETQYF. The CDR3 nucleotides read TGTGCCAGCAGCTTCTCGGGACGCCTGGCGGAGACCCAGTACTTC.

This clonotype was picked up a small number of times. V gene TRBV7-2 combines with J gene TRBJ2-2; D gene ambiguous. V was trimmed by 5 bases and J by 6 bases, leaving 10 bases between them. Germline CDR1 and CDR2: SGHTA and FQGNSA. The CDR3 has 13 amino acids. The CDR3: CASSGFTAGELFF. Here the CDR3 DNA reads TGTGCCAGCAGCGGATTCACCGCCGGGGAGCTGTTTTTT.

This clonotype has more than one count but fewer than ten. The CDR3 spells CASSYSRQGGSSYNSPLHF. The CDR3 coding sequence is TGTGCCAGCAGTTACTCGCGACAGGGGGGAAGCTCCTATAATTCACCCCTCCACTTT. This chain uses TRBV6-5 with TRBJ1-6; 9 bases are a match to TRBD1. CDR1 and CDR2 from the germline V gene are MNHEY and SVGAGI. V shed 0 bases, J shed 0 bases, and the junction held 6 bases outside the gene matches. This CDR3 has 19 amino acids.

There are a few counts of this clonotype. The chain combines TRBV18 with TRBJ2-2; possibly TRBD2 for D (6 bases). V lost 4 bases and J 5 bases, leaving 14 bases between the germline ends. This CDR3 is built from 15 residues. Germline V gene sequence: CDR1 KGHSH, CDR2 LQKENI. The CDR3 DNA follows: TGTGCCAGCTCACTTACCGGGACTCCGACCGGGGAGCTGTTTTTT. Protein product: CASSLTGTPTGELFF. Filled out from reference TRBV18 and TRBJ2-2, the complete variable domain reads NAGVMQNPRHLVRRRGQEARLRCSPMKGHSHVYWYRQLPEEGLKFMVYLQKENIIDESGMPKERFSAEFPKEGPSILRIQQVVRGDSAAYFCASSLTGTPTGELFFGEGSRLTVL.

This clonotype showed up many times. This chain links TRBV7-6 with TRBJ2-7; D remains unclear. The CDR3 consists of 11 residues. Trimming removed 4 bases at V and 7 bases at J, with 8 bases between. Germline V CDR1 and CDR2: SGHVS, FNYEAQ. The CDR3 is CASSSLNEQYF. The CDR3 nucleotides are TGTGCCAGCAGCTCTCTGAATGAGCAGTACTTC. Looking up the rest from reference TRBV7-6 and TRBJ2-7 gives the full variable domain: GAGVSQSPRYKVTKRGQDVALRCDPISGHVSLYWYRQALGQGPEFLTYFNYEAQQDKSGLPNDRFSAERPEGSISTLTIQRTEQRDSAMYRCASSSLNEQYFGPGTRLTVT.

The rearrangement uses TRBV20-1 and TRBJ1-5; TRBD1 matches 10 bases. Germline trimming cut 0 bases from V and 7 bases from J; bases unmatched to any gene: 6. CDR1 DFQATT and CDR2 SNEGSKA come from the germline V gene (reference sequence). The CDR3 is 15 residues long. The CDR3: CSARDRTGGEQPQHF. DNA of the CDR3: TGCAGTGCTAGAGATAGGACAGGGGGGGAACAGCCCCAGCATTTT.

This chain uses TRBV19 with TRBJ2-7, with D possibly called TRBD1 or TRBD2 (6 bases each). The V end lost 4 bases, the J end lost 4 bases, and 14 bases lay between the germline ends. CDR3 length: 14 amino acids. The germline V gene has CDR1 LNHDA and CDR2 SQIVND (reference sequence). The CDR3 bases are TGTGCCAGTAGTACCTCGGGGGCCGGGTACGAGCAGTACTTC. Protein product: CASSTSGAGYEQYF.

This sequence joins TRBV20-1 and TRBJ2-3; possible D gene TRBD1, 6 bases. Germline CDR1 and CDR2: DFQATT and SNEGSKA (reference sequence). V was trimmed by 2 bases and J by 4 bases, leaving 7 bases between them. There are 12 residues in the CDR3. Written as DNA, the CDR3 is TGCAGTGCTAGACCAGGGGCAGATACGCAGTATTTT. Protein sequence: CSARPGADTQYF.

This clonotype appeared a few times. The V call is TRBV28, the J call TRBJ1-1; unclear D gene. CDR3 size: 10 residues. Deletions cut 4 bases from V and 10 bases from J, with 7 bases between. Germline assignment: CDR1 MDHEN and CDR2 SYDVKM. In DNA form, the CDR3 reads TGTGCCAGCAGTTCCAGGCGAGCTTTCTTT. Its protein product is CASSSRRAFF.

This clonotype was observed at least ten times. This sequence joins TRBV7-2 and TRBJ2-7; the match to TRBD2 covers 13 bases. The junction had 10 bases not matched to a gene; V was cut back by 6 bases and J by 2 bases. Germline lookup yields CDR1 SGHTA and CDR2 FQGNSA. The CDR3 contains 17 residues. DNA for the CDR3: TGTGCCAGCAGTCGGAGGACTAGCGGGGGTGAAACCTACGAGCAGTACTTC. Its protein is CASSRRTSGGETYEQYF.

This clonotype was detected many times. V gene TRBV9 combines with J gene TRBJ2-3, with 10 bases lining up with TRBD2. The CDR3 is made up of 16 amino acids. Looked up from germline, CDR1 is SGDLS and CDR2 is YYNGEE. The trim removed 4 bases at V and 5 bases at J, leaving 10 bases unmatched. Written as DNA, the CDR3 is TGTGCCAGCAGCCCTCGGACTAGCGGCGGGGAAGATACGCAGTATTTT. Translation gives CASSPRTSGGEDTQYF.

V usage is TRBV6-1 and J usage is TRBJ2-2, with TRBD1 matching over 8 bases. V lost 7 bases to trimming and J lost 5 bases; unmatched junction nucleotides: 12. Germline loops: CDR1 MNHNS, CDR2 SASEGT. CDR3 length: 16 residues. Written as DNA, the CDR3 is TGTGCCAGCACATTCCCCGGACAGGGTCGGACCGGGGAGCTGTTTTTT. This gives the protein CASTFPGQGRTGELFF.

This clonotype turned up a few times. The rearrangement uses TRBV15 and TRBJ2-1; tentatively, D is TRBD1 (6 bases). The length of the CDR3 is 16 residues. CDR1 and CDR2 from the germline V gene are LNHNV and YYDKDF (reference sequence). Trimming shortened V by 5 bases and J by 0 bases, and 14 bases separated the two germline ends. The CDR3 region has the DNA TGTGCCACCAGCGGGTACAGGGCGAGCTCCTACAATGAGCAGTTCTTC. It is translated as CATSGYRASSYNEQFF.

In this sample, this clonotype turned up a few times. V usage is TRBV9 and J usage is TRBJ2-1; 7 nucleotides agree with TRBD1. This CDR3 is built from 15 residues. V was pared by 4 bases and J by 6 bases, with 10 bases of the junction left unmatched. Germline loops: CDR1 SGDLS, CDR2 YYNGEE. CDR3 DNA: TGTGCCAGCAGCCAAGGGGCAGGGGGTACCAATGAGCAGTTCTTC. Translating it yields CASSQGAGGTNEQFF. Full variable domain (remainder filled in from reference TRBV9 and TRBJ2-1): DSGVTQTPKHLITATGQRVTLRCSPRSGDLSVYWYQQSLDQGLQFLIQYYNGEERAKGNILERFSAQQFPDLHSELNLSSLELGDSALYFCASSQGAGGTNEQFFGPGTRLTVL.

The chain joins TRBV11-2 to TRBJ1-5, with D possibly matching TRBD1 (6 bases). Per the germline V gene, CDR1 is SGHAT and CDR2 is FQNNGV. This CDR3 is built from 15 residues. V shed 4 bases and J shed 4 bases, with 14 bases lying between them. The CDR3 region has the DNA TGTGCCAGCAGCTCAGACAGGTTTGGTAATCAGCCCCAGCATTTT. It specifies CASSSDRFGNQPQHF.

The V and J genes are TRBV29-1 and TRBJ1-6; D perhaps matches TRBD1 (6 bases). The CDR3 covers 12 residues. Germline assignment: CDR1 SQVTM and CDR2 ANQGSEA. The V end was cut by 7 bases, the J end by 7 bases, with 11 bases between. As DNA, the CDR3 is TGCAGCGCTCGGGACACCAATTCACCCCTCCACTTT. Translation gives CSARDTNSPLHF.

This chain uses TRBV3-1 with TRBJ1-3; no clear D gene. CDR3 length: 17 amino acids. The germline gives CDR1 LGHDT, CDR2 YNNKEL (reference sequence). V was trimmed by 7 bases and J by 0 bases, leaving 19 bases between them. The CDR3 coding sequence is TGTGCCAGCACCTCGACCGGTACGTCCCACTCTGGAAACACCATATATTTT. It is translated as CASTSTGTSHSGNTIYF.

This clonotype is medium-sized by share. This sequence joins TRBV4-2 and TRBJ2-5; D is perhaps TRBD1 or TRBD2 (5 bases each). Germline V gives CDR1 LGHNA, CDR2 YNFKEQ. The germline V and J ends were trimmed by 2 bases and 7 bases, with 23 bases remaining between them. This CDR3 is 17 amino acids long. The CDR3 protein is CASSQSLGTQGFATQYF. Written as DNA, the CDR3 is TGTGCCAGCAGCCAATCCTTGGGGACGCAGGGATTCGCGACCCAGTACTTC.